The 9 T cell receptor beta chains given below trace back to one sample, sequenced in a study of cytomegalovirus exposure and HLA in healthy donors. Vbeta (60) and Jbeta (13) primers were used in the PCR. Only in-frame clones appear in the TCRdb table, and some are missing; sequencing was by immunoSEQ multiplex PCR. Of about 190,000 clones listed, 84% were seen once; the top ten hold around 0.24%. Sequenced sample: PBMCs. The receptor source for this set is a boy younger than 18 in good health and CMV-seronegative.

The chain combines TRBV28 with TRBJ2-6; TRBD1 might be the D (6 bases). Germline CDR1 MDHEN, CDR2 SYDVKM. The V end lost 7 bases, the J end lost 1 base, and 17 bases lay between the germline ends. The CDR3 is 17 residues long. This CDR3 is CASISAGGISGANVLTF. As DNA, the CDR3 is TGTGCCAGCATCTCAGCTGGGGGCATTTCTGGGGCCAACGTCCTGACTTTC. Together with reference TRBV28 and TRBJ2-6, the CDR3 gives the full variable domain: DVKVTQSSRYLVKRTGEKVFLECVQDMDHENMFWYRQDPGLGLRLIYFSYDVKMKEKGDIPEGYSVSREKKERFSLILESASTNQTSMYLCASISAGGISGANVLTFGAGSRLTVL.

The genes are TRBV5-1 and TRBJ1-1; the match to TRBD1 covers 9 bases. V was clipped by 0 bases and J by 2 bases; unmatched bases: 8. CDR1 is SGHRS and CDR2 is YFSETQ in the germline V gene. The CDR3 is made up of 17 amino acids. The CDR3 here is CASSLVGTGILNTEAFF. CDR3 coding DNA: TGCGCCAGCAGCTTGGTTGGGACAGGGATACTAAACACTGAAGCTTTCTTT.

The chain is built from TRBV11-3 and TRBJ2-5; D gene ambiguous. V dropped 3 bases and J dropped 5 bases, with 10 bases sitting between them. The CDR3 has 13 amino acids. CDR1 is SGHNT and CDR2 is YENEEA in the germline V gene. The CDR3 loop is CASSFSSKETQYF. The CDR3 DNA reads as TGTGCCAGCAGCTTTTCGAGTAAGGAGACCCAGTACTTC. Using reference TRBV11-3 and TRBJ2-5 for the parts outside the CDR3, the full variable domain is EAGVVQSPRYKIIEKKQPVAFWCNPISGHNTLYWYLQNLGQGPELLIRYENEEAVDDSQLPKDRFSAERLKGVDSTLKIQPAELGDSAVYLCASSFSSKETQYFGPGTRLLVL.

V usage is TRBV2 and J usage is TRBJ2-1; D is unclear. The germline gives CDR1 SNHLY, CDR2 FYNNEI. V lost 7 bases to trimming and J lost 8 bases, with 6 bases between them. There are 10 residues in the CDR3. The CDR3 protein is CASNRDEQFF. CDR3 sequence (DNA): TGTGCCAGCAATAGAGATGAGCAGTTCTTC.

The chain links TRBV4-1 to TRBJ1-2; tentative D call: TRBD1 (5 bases). The CDR3 is 20 amino acids. Trimming pared 2 bases from V and 5 bases from J, leaving 30 bases between. CDR1 is MGHRA and CDR2 is YSYEKL in the germline V gene. The DNA for the CDR3 is TGCGCCAGCAGCCAAAAAGCAAGCGGGACCCTATTCCCGGCCCGATATGGCTACACCTTC. Protein sequence: CASSQKASGTLFPARYGYTF.

The chain couples TRBV5-1 to TRBJ2-1; 8 bases fit TRBD2. The trim removed 4 bases at V and 1 base at J, leaving 4 bases unmatched. The CDR3 has 15 amino acids. CDR1 and CDR2 (germline): SGHRS, YFSETQ. CDR3 in DNA: TGCGCCAGCAGCGCCAGCGGGGGATCCTACAATGAGCAGTTCTTC. Translated, it gives CASSASGGSYNEQFF.

The J gene is TRBJ1-2, the V gene TRBV12-5; 8 nucleotides line up with TRBD1. The CDR3 length is 14 residues. The germline V gene encodes CDR1 LGHNT and CDR2 FRNRAP. Germline trimming cut 1 base from V and 6 bases from J; bases unmatched to any gene: 4. The chain's CDR3 is CASGLGTGHDGYTF. The CDR3, as DNA: TGTGCTAGTGGTTTGGGGACAGGGCACGATGGCTACACCTTC. Combining the CDR3 with reference TRBV12-5 and TRBJ1-2 gives the whole variable domain DARVTQTPRHKVTEMGQEVTMRCQPILGHNTVFWYRQTMMQGLELLAYFRNRAPLDDSGMPKDRFSAEMPDATLATLKIQPSEPRDSAVYFCASGLGTGHDGYTFGSGTRLTVV.

This chain connects TRBV7-2 to TRBJ2-1; D might be TRBD2 (6 bases). Trimming removed 4 bases at V and 7 bases at J, with 14 bases between. The CDR3 has 14 residues. CDR1 SGHTA and CDR2 FQGNSA come from the germline V gene. The CDR3 reads CASSSAGTRNEQFF. The CDR3, as DNA: TGTGCCAGCAGCTCCGCGGGAACGCGGAATGAGCAGTTCTTC.

V usage is TRBV7-2 and J usage is TRBJ1-5; 8 nucleotides line up with TRBD1. The CDR3 has 15 residues. Germline V CDR1 and CDR2: SGHTA, FQGNSA. The junction had 9 bases not matched to a gene; V was cut back by 6 bases and J by 5 bases. The CDR3 DNA is TGTGCCAGCAGGTTACGGGCAGGGGGCGATCAGCCCCAGCATTTT. Amino acids: CASRLRAGGDQPQHF.